These 27 T cell receptor beta chains share one sample of origin, sequenced in a study of early T cells in non-severe SARS-CoV-2 infection. One entry per CDR3 protein results from TCRdb running MiXCR on the 5' RACE reads. Of about 80,000 distinct CDR3 sequences in the sample, 14% were seen once. The sample was whole blood. These receptors were taken from an adult who was a healthcare worker with PCR-confirmed SARS-CoV-2 infection or an uninfected control (not recorded which).

The chain links TRBV4-1 to TRBJ1-4; 8 bases map to TRBD1. Germline V CDR1 and CDR2: MGHRA, YSYEKL. The CDR3 has 15 residues. V lost 1 base and J lost 7; bases outside the gene matches: 5. DNA for the CDR3: TGCGCCAGCAGCCAAGTTGCGACAGGGGTTGAAAAACTGTTTTTT. This sequence encodes CASSQVATGVEKLFF.

This clonotype appeared a few times. The CDR3 sequence is CASSESQGGRGTQYF. The CDR3 region has the DNA TGTGCCAGCAGTGAATCTCAGGGGGGAAGGGGGACCCAGTACTTC. V and J are TRBV2 and TRBJ2-5, with D possibly being TRBD1 (7 bases). This CDR3 has 15 residues. Germline V gives CDR1 SNHLY, CDR2 FYNNEI. V lost 2 bases, J lost 7 bases, and 17 bases lay in between.

This sequence joins TRBV4-2 and TRBJ2-1, with no clear D. The CDR3 totals 12 residues. From germline, CDR1 is LGHNA and CDR2 YNFKEQ. V was trimmed by 3 bases and J by 8 bases, leaving 8 bases between them. CDR3 DNA sequence: TGTGCCAGCAGCCAGAATAGGGATGAGCAGTTCTTC. Translation gives CASSQNRDEQFF.

The chain joins TRBV5-1 to TRBJ2-7, with TRBD1 identical over 10 bases. In germline, CDR1 is SGHRS, CDR2 YFSETQ. With 0 bases clipped from V and 5 bases from J, the junction kept 11 bases outside the gene matches. The CDR3 length is 17 residues. The CDR3, as DNA: TGCGCCAGCAGCTTGGGGCGACCGGGACAGGGGAGGGACGAGCAGTACTTC. Translated, it gives CASSLGRPGQGRDEQYF.

This clonotype was detected a few times. This chain connects TRBV14 to TRBJ2-3; 9 nucleotides align to TRBD1. Trimming removed 1 base from V and 4 bases from J; junction bases left unmatched: 6. CDR1 is SGHDN, CDR2 FVKESK, per germline. The CDR3 totals 16 residues. The CDR3 coding sequence is TGTGCCAGCAGCCAAGTGGGACAGGGTCCGGCAGATACGCAGTATTTT. Amino acids: CASSQVGQGPADTQYF. Supplemented by reference TRBV14 and TRBJ2-3, the full variable domain reads EAGVTQFPSHSVIEKGQTVTLRCDPISGHDNLYWYRRVMGKEIKFLLHFVKESKQDESGMPNNRFLAERTGGTYSTLKVQPAELEDSGVYFCASSQVGQGPADTQYFGPGTRLTVL.

V gene TRBV14 combines with J gene TRBJ2-5, with D uncertain. CDR3 length equals 15 residues. CDR1 and CDR2 from the germline V gene are SGHDN and FVKESK. V lost 1 base to trimming and J lost 1 base, with 10 bases between them. The CDR3: CASSQARQIQETQYF. The CDR3 DNA follows: TGTGCCAGCAGCCAAGCCAGGCAGATCCAAGAGACCCAGTACTTC.

The V and J genes are TRBV3-1 and TRBJ1-1; D is undetermined. Trimming removed 3 bases at V and 6 bases at J, with 11 bases between. The CDR3 length is 13 residues. Germline V CDR1 and CDR2: LGHDT, YNNKEL (reference sequence). The CDR3, as DNA: TGTGCCAGCAGCCAGGCTAGGGTAGCTGAAGCTTTCTTT. It encodes CASSQARVAEAFF.

This clonotype was recorded a few times. J is TRBJ2-7 and V is TRBV20-1; possibly TRBD1 for D (5 bases). V was trimmed by 1 base and J by 1 base, leaving 14 bases between them. Per germline, CDR1 DFQATT and CDR2 SNEGSKA (reference sequence). The CDR3 totals 15 residues. The CDR3, as DNA: TGCAGTGCTAGAGGTCAGGGCCGACCTTCCTACGAGCAGTACTTC. It specifies CSARGQGRPSYEQYF.

The table lists this clonotype with many counts. The chain combines TRBV5-1 with TRBJ2-3; D is possibly TRBD1 or TRBD2 (5 bases each). Trimming left V 0 bases short and J 2 bases short, with 13 bases between. The CDR3 length is 16 residues. Per germline, CDR1 SGHRS and CDR2 YFSETQ. The CDR3 nucleotides are TGCGCCAGCAGCTTGGCACCAGCGGACAACACAGATACGCAGTATTTT. Protein product: CASSLAPADNTDTQYF.

This clonotype was observed a few times. V and J are TRBV2 and TRBJ1-2, with D maybe TRBD1 (5 bases). CDR3 length equals 14 residues. CDR1 is SNHLY, CDR2 FYNNEI, per germline. Trimming took off 5 bases at V and 5 bases at J, with 15 bases between the two ends. The CDR3 region has the DNA TGTGCCAGCAGTCTATCTGCGACAGTTTATGGCTACACCTTC. Translating it yields CASSLSATVYGYTF.

This clonotype was picked up a small number of times. This chain joins TRBV4-3 and TRBJ1-1, with a possible D match to TRBD1 (5 bases). The CDR3 contains 16 residues. Trimming shortened V by 1 base and J by 5 bases, and 17 bases separated the two germline ends. CDR1 and CDR2 from the germline V gene are LGHNA and YSLEER. The CDR3, as DNA: TGCGCCAGCAGCCAAGTTCATGGGGACTCCGGGACTGAAGCTTTCTTT. Translation: CASSQVHGDSGTEAFF.

The chain links TRBV5-1 to TRBJ2-7; 7 bases fit TRBD1. This CDR3 contains 15 residues. In germline, CDR1 is SGHRS, CDR2 YFSETQ. Germline trimming cut 4 bases from V and 0 bases from J; bases unmatched to any gene: 7. The CDR3 DNA reads as TGCGCCAGCAGCCCCCGACAGGGAACCTCCTACGAGCAGTACTTC. It encodes CASSPRQGTSYEQYF.

This chain uses TRBV2 with TRBJ2-2; D is ambiguous. The V end lost 7 bases, the J end lost 4 bases, and 10 bases lay between the germline ends. CDR1 is SNHLY and CDR2 is FYNNEI in the germline V gene. This CDR3 is built from 13 residues. CDR3 sequence (DNA): TGTGCCAGCAAACCTTCCTCCACCGGGGAGCTGTTTTTT. Its protein is CASKPSSTGELFF.

The chain links TRBV7-9 to TRBJ2-5, with D tentatively TRBD2 (7 bases). The CDR3 sequence is 16 residues long. CDR1 SEHNR and CDR2 FQNEAQ come from the germline V gene (reference sequence). V was trimmed by 1 base and J by 3 bases, leaving 15 bases between them. The CDR3 nucleotides are TGTGCCAGCAGCTTAGACCGGGGGGCCGGTGAAGAGACCCAGTACTTC. It yields the protein CASSLDRGAGEETQYF.

This clonotype was observed a handful of times. This chain links TRBV28 with TRBJ2-2; D gene uncertain. CDR1 is MDHEN, CDR2 SYDVKM, per germline. Trimming pared 4 bases from V and 3 bases from J, leaving 3 bases between. The CDR3 loop spans 12 amino acids. The CDR3: CASSSHTGELFF. In nucleotides, the CDR3 is TGTGCCAGCAGTTCTCACACCGGGGAGCTGTTTTTT.

This clonotype was picked up a small number of times. In DNA, the CDR3 is TGTGCCAGCAGTTTTCAGCAGGGAGTACAAGAGACCCAGTACTTC. It codes for CASSFQQGVQETQYF. The gene calls are TRBV28 and TRBJ2-5; D may match TRBD1 or TRBD2 (5 bases each). The V end was cut by 3 bases, the J end by 2 bases, with 13 bases between. The CDR3 has 15 residues. Germline-derived CDR1 and CDR2 are MDHEN and SYDVKM.

This clonotype was detected only a few times. The chain combines TRBV11-1 with TRBJ1-2; D gene unclear. CDR1 and CDR2 from the germline V gene are SGHAT and FQDESV (reference sequence). The CDR3 is 14 residues long. V lost 8 bases and J lost 6, with 19 bases in between. The CDR3 spells CASRRREDHHGYTF. In DNA form, the CDR3 reads TGTGCCAGCCGCCGACGGGAGGATCACCATGGCTACACCTTC.

This clonotype was recorded a few times. The genes are TRBV5-6 and TRBJ1-1; no reliable D call. CDR3 length equals 12 residues. V was shortened by 4 bases and J by 8 bases, with 12 bases between the two germline ends. The germline V gene has CDR1 SGHDT and CDR2 YYEEEE. CDR3 DNA: TGTGCCAGCAGCAAAGGAGGGCCCGAAGCTTTCTTT. It codes for CASSKGGPEAFF.

This chain connects TRBV11-1 to TRBJ1-1; D unclear. CDR3 length: 17 amino acids. Looked up from germline, CDR1 is SGHAT and CDR2 is FQDESV (reference sequence). The V end lost 2 bases, the J end lost 6 bases, and 22 bases lay between the germline ends. The CDR3 region is CASSLFVVLGSDAEAFF. The CDR3 DNA reads TGTGCCAGCAGCTTATTTGTGGTGTTAGGGTCGGACGCTGAAGCTTTCTTT.

This clonotype occurred many times. V gene TRBV19 combines with J gene TRBJ1-1; perhaps TRBD1 as D (6 bases). Looked up from germline, CDR1 is LNHDA and CDR2 is SQIVND (reference sequence). There are 13 residues in the CDR3. The V gene lost 3 bases and the J gene lost 6 bases, with 11 bases spanning the gap. CDR3 protein: CASSIGGLAEAFF. The CDR3 DNA is TGTGCCAGTAGTATCGGGGGGCTCGCTGAAGCTTTCTTT.

The chain joins TRBV25-1 to TRBJ2-6; TRBD1 might be the D (6 bases). The germline V and J ends were trimmed by 3 bases and 2 bases, with 11 bases remaining between them. This CDR3 is built from 16 residues. Looked up from germline, CDR1 is MGHDK and CDR2 is SYGVNS. The CDR3 sequence: CASSDPGATGANVLTF. In DNA form, the CDR3 reads TGTGCCAGCAGTGACCCAGGGGCAACTGGGGCCAACGTCCTGACTTTC. The complete variable domain, with remaining parts taken from reference TRBV25-1 and TRBJ2-6, reads EADIYQTPRYLVIGTGKKITLECSQTMGHDKMYWYQQDPGMELHLIHYSYGVNSTEKGDLSSESTVSRIRTEHFPLTLESARPSHTSQYLCASSDPGATGANVLTFGAGSRLTVL.

This clonotype has more than one count but fewer than ten. This rearrangement joins TRBV14 to TRBJ1-5; no definite D call. Between the trimmed V and J ends, which lost 3 bases and 0 bases, there was a span of 12 bases. CDR1 and CDR2 from the germline V gene are SGHDN and FVKESK. The CDR3 runs 16 residues. CDR3 in amino acids: CASSQVTDSSNQPQHF. CDR3 coding DNA: TGTGCCAGCAGCCAGGTAACAGACTCTAGCAATCAGCCCCAGCATTTT.

The CDR3: CASSIRQGVEKLFF. The CDR3 DNA sequence: TGCGCCAGCAGCATACGACAGGGAGTTGAAAAACTGTTTTTT. The V call is TRBV5-1, the J call TRBJ1-4; 7 bases fit TRBD1. The germline V gene encodes CDR1 SGHRS and CDR2 YFSETQ. With 4 bases clipped from V and 7 bases from J, the junction kept 7 bases outside the gene matches. The CDR3 has 14 amino acids. Full variable domain (missing parts from reference TRBV5-1 and TRBJ1-4): KAGVTQTPRYLIKTRGQQVTLSCSPISGHRSVSWYQQTPGQGLQFLFEYFSETQRNKGNFPGRFSGRQFSNSRSEMNVSTLELGDSALYLCASSIRQGVEKLFFGSGTQLSVL.

This clonotype has only a few counts. CDR3 loop: CSFGDSPLHF. The CDR3 region has the DNA TGCAGCTTCGGGGATTCACCCCTCCACTTT. The gene calls are TRBV29-1 and TRBJ1-6; no clear D gene. The CDR3 loop spans 10 amino acids. V was trimmed by 8 bases and J by 8 bases, leaving 7 bases between them. CDR1 is SQVTM, CDR2 ANQGSEA, per germline.

This clonotype was detected ten times or more. J is TRBJ2-2 and V is TRBV7-9, with 8 bases aligning to TRBD2. Germline V gene lookup returns CDR1 SEHNR and CDR2 FQNEAQ (reference sequence). V shed 5 bases, J shed 2 bases, and the junction held 7 bases outside the gene matches. The CDR3 is 16 residues long. CDR3 sequence reads: CASSPSGGLNTGELFF. DNA for the CDR3: TGTGCCAGCAGCCCCAGCGGGGGCCTTAACACCGGGGAGCTGTTTTTT. Supplemented by reference TRBV7-9 and TRBJ2-2, the full variable domain reads DTGVSQNPRHKITKRGQNVTFRCDPISEHNRLYWYRQTLGQGPEFLTYFQNEAQLEKSRLLSDRFSAERPKGSFSTLEIQRTEQGDSAMYLCASSPSGGLNTGELFFGEGSRLTVL.

This clonotype has more than one count but fewer than ten. J is TRBJ2-3 and V is TRBV6-2 or TRBV6-3, with a tentative D call TRBD2 (6 bases). V was trimmed by 4 bases and J by 5 bases, leaving 19 bases between them. CDR1 is MNHEY, CDR2 SVGEGT, per germline. This CDR3 comprises 16 residues. The CDR3 reads CASSSPWGEGRDTQYF. For the CDR3, the DNA is TGTGCCAGCAGTTCCCCTTGGGGGGAAGGGAGAGATACGCAGTATTTT.

The chain joins TRBV27 to TRBJ2-1, with 12 bases lining up with TRBD1. Germline CDR1 MNHEY, CDR2 SMNVEV (reference sequence). The CDR3 is made up of 15 amino acids. V shed 4 bases and J 7 bases; nucleotides not matched to a gene: 5. CDR3: CASSYGTGGGNEQFF. CDR3 DNA: TGTGCCAGCAGTTATGGGACAGGGGGCGGGAATGAGCAGTTCTTC.